This T cell receptor (beta chain) is from a study of control samples from healthy donors and cancer patients. Profiled with immunoSEQ multiplex PCR; TCRdb holds only in-frame clones, not every one. The data show roughly 130,000 clones, with 75% to 95% seen just once and roughly 9.4% held by the top ten. The CDR3 is 17 amino acids. Germline CDR1 is LNHDA and CDR2 is SQIVND (reference sequence). Trimming pared 2 bases from V and 0 bases from J, leaving 14 bases between. Sequencing was carried out using blood. This receptor was obtained from a man aged 18-30 years in good health. V gene TRBV19 combines with J gene TRBJ1-5, with D perhaps matching TRBD1 (5 bases). CDR3 sequence (DNA): TGTGCCAGTAGTATAATACTGACAGATTATAGCAATCAGCCCCAGCATTTT. Translating it yields CASSIILTDYSNQPQHF.